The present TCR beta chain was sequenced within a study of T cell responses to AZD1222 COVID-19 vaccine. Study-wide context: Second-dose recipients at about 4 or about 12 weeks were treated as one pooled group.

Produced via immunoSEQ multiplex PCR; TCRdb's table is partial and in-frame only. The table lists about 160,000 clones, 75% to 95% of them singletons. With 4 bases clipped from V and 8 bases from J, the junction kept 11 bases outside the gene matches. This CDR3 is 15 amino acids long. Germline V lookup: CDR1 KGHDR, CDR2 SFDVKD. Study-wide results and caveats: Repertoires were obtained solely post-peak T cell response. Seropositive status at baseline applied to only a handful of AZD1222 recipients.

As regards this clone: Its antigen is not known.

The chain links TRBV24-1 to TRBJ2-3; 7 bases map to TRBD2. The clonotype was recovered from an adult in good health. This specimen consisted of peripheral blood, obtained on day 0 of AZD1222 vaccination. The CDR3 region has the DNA TGTGCCACCAGTGAAGGAGGGAGGGCCGTGGTTACGCAGTATTTT. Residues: CATSEGGRAVVTQYF.